A single sample is the source of the 14 T cell receptor beta chains below, sequenced in a study of T cells after posttransplantation cyclophosphamide. The method was immunoSEQ multiplex PCR; TCRdb's version includes in-frame clones alone and lacks a portion of them. This repertoire holds more than 35,000 clones, and none appear only once. Sequenced sample: PBMCs. The receptors were sampled from a man aged 50 or older in good health, CMV-negative, and a related stem cell transplant donor.

This clone was counted at least ten times. The V and J genes are TRBV29-1 and TRBJ2-7; TRBD1 aligns across 11 bases. V lost 6 bases, J lost 4 bases, and 5 bases stayed unmatched. This CDR3 comprises 13 residues. The germline CDR1 and CDR2 sequences are SQVTM and ANQGSEA. In DNA form, the CDR3 reads TGCAGCGTCAGCCGGGACAGGGGGTACGAGCAGTACTTC. Protein product: CSVSRDRGYEQYF.

This clone was seen repeatedly, ten times or more. This sequence joins TRBV7-3 and TRBJ2-3; 7 bases line up with TRBD1. Germline V CDR1 and CDR2: SGHTA, FQGTGA. Trimming at V came to 4 bases and at J to 6 bases, leaving 7 bases not matched to a gene. CDR3 length equals 14 residues. The CDR3 protein is CASSSGQVRDTQYF. In DNA form, the CDR3 reads TGTGCCAGCAGCTCCGGACAGGTGCGGGATACGCAGTATTTT. Using reference TRBV7-3 and TRBJ2-3 for the parts outside the CDR3, the full variable domain is GAGVSQTPSNKVTEKGKYVELRCDPISGHTALYWYRQSLGQGPEFLIYFQGTGAADDSGLPNDRFFAVRPEGSVSTLKIQRTERGDSAVYLCASSSGQVRDTQYFGPGTRLTVL.

This clone was counted only a few times. V usage is TRBV11-2 and J usage is TRBJ1-2; 7 bases fit TRBD1. With 5 bases clipped from V and 2 bases from J, the junction kept 5 bases outside the gene matches. The CDR3 sequence is 14 residues long. Germline CDR1 is SGHAT and CDR2 is FQNNGV. CDR3 loop: CASSMDRTNYGYTF. The CDR3 nucleotides are TGTGCCAGCAGCATGGACAGGACCAACTATGGCTACACCTTC.

This clone has at least ten counts. The chain employs TRBV2 and TRBJ2-7; tentatively, D is TRBD2 (6 bases). The CDR3 sequence is 12 residues long. Trimming left V 4 bases short and J 6 bases short, with 10 bases between. Germline V gene sequence: CDR1 SNHLY, CDR2 FYNNEI. The chain's CDR3 is CASSVRGAEQYF. CDR3 nucleotides: TGTGCCAGCAGTGTTCGCGGGGCCGAGCAGTACTTC.

This clone appeared many times. V usage is TRBV4-1 and J usage is TRBJ2-3; the match to TRBD1 covers 8 bases. CDR3 length: 15 amino acids. The germline V gene has CDR1 MGHRA and CDR2 YSYEKL. V was pared by 4 bases and J by 0 bases, with 3 bases of the junction left unmatched. As DNA, the CDR3 is TGCGCCAGCAGCCCCTGGACAGGGAGCACAGATACGCAGTATTTT. It translates to CASSPWTGSTDTQYF.

This clone has ten or more counts. The chain carries TRBV6-1 and TRBJ1-1, with D tentatively TRBD1 (5 bases). This CDR3 is 14 amino acids long. Trimming stripped 4 bases from V and 6 bases from J, with 15 bases between. Germline CDR1 and CDR2: MNHNS and SASEGT. CDR3 sequence reads: CASSAYQQGAEAFF. CDR3 coding DNA: TGTGCCAGCAGTGCCTACCAGCAGGGTGCTGAAGCTTTCTTT.

This clone showed up many times. The J gene is TRBJ2-3, the V gene TRBV4-1; 10 bases match TRBD2. From germline, CDR1 is MGHRA and CDR2 YSYEKL. CDR3 length: 17 amino acids. Germline trimming cut 3 bases from V and 2 bases from J; bases unmatched to any gene: 8. CDR3 in amino acids: CASSHTPLAGTTDTQYF. Here the CDR3 DNA reads TGCGCCAGCAGCCATACACCACTAGCGGGGACCACAGATACGCAGTATTTT.

In its sample, this clone was seen many times. The J gene is TRBJ2-7, the V gene TRBV6-5; D is uncertain. The CDR3 length is 14 residues. Trimming pared 6 bases from V and 3 bases from J, leaving 15 bases between. Germline CDR1 and CDR2: MNHEY and SVGAGI. In DNA, the CDR3 is TGTGCCAGCAGACGAGACGCGCGGCACTACGAGCAGTACTTC. Protein: CASRRDARHYEQYF.

This clone came up many times. The rearrangement links TRBV12-5 to TRBJ2-1, with 10 bases matching TRBD2. The CDR3 has 13 residues. Trimming cost V 6 bases and J 7 bases; bases outside gene matches: 3. Germline assignment: CDR1 LGHNT and CDR2 FRNRAP. CDR3 nucleotide sequence: TGTGCTAGTGGCCTGGGACTAGCGAATGAGCAGTTCTTC. This encodes CASGLGLANEQFF.

Many counts were recorded for this clone. The chain joins TRBV19 to TRBJ2-2; maybe TRBD1 (5 bases). Trimming took off 3 bases at V and 1 base at J, with 6 bases between the two ends. The CDR3 contains 14 residues. The germline V gene has CDR1 LNHDA and CDR2 SQIVND (reference sequence). This chain's CDR3 is CASSMGQNTGELFF. For the CDR3, the DNA is TGTGCCAGTAGTATGGGGCAGAACACCGGGGAGCTGTTTTTT.

This clone was observed many times. The chain joins TRBV25-1 to TRBJ1-1, with D possibly matching TRBD1 (6 bases). V was pared by 4 bases and J by 6 bases, with 12 bases between. The V gene's germline CDR1 is MGHDK and CDR2 SYGVNS. This CDR3 contains 13 residues. Here the CDR3 reads CASSARQAPEAFF. DNA for the CDR3: TGTGCCAGCAGTGCTCGACAGGCCCCTGAAGCTTTCTTT. Together with reference TRBV25-1 and TRBJ1-1, the CDR3 gives the full variable domain: EADIYQTPRYLVIGTGKKITLECSQTMGHDKMYWYQQDPGMELHLIHYSYGVNSTEKGDLSSESTVSRIRTEHFPLTLESARPSHTSQYLCASSARQAPEAFFGQGTRLTVV.

This clone was detected many times. The chain combines TRBV4-2 with TRBJ2-1; D might be TRBD2 (5 bases). Trimming shortened V by 0 bases and J by 7 bases, and 10 bases separated the two germline ends. The germline V gene has CDR1 LGHNA and CDR2 YNFKEQ. The CDR3 is 14 residues long. The CDR3 is CASSQEGLQNEQFF. The CDR3 DNA reads TGTGCCAGCAGCCAAGAAGGACTCCAGAATGAGCAGTTCTTC.

This clone was observed many times. The rearrangement links TRBV7-9 to TRBJ2-7; 9 bases are a match to TRBD2. V was pared by 4 bases and J by 0 bases, with 1 base of the junction left unmatched. Germline V CDR1 and CDR2: SEHNR, FQNEAQ (reference sequence). The CDR3 has 14 amino acids. CDR3 nucleotides: TGTGCCAGCAGCTCTAGCGGGACCTCCTACGAGCAGTACTTC. Protein sequence: CASSSSGTSYEQYF.

This clone has more than one count but fewer than ten. The V call is TRBV6-1, the J call TRBJ2-7; D ambiguous. Germline CDR1 reads MNHNS; CDR2 reads SASEGT. The CDR3 length is 15 residues. The V end was cut by 5 bases, the J end by 0 bases, with 14 bases between. CDR3 sequence reads: CASSRGKGSSYEQYF. The CDR3 nucleotides are TGTGCCAGCAGTCGAGGCAAAGGAAGCTCCTACGAGCAGTACTTC.